This TCR beta chain was sequenced for a study of blood T cell repertoires in COVID-19. Across the study: T cells, B-cell-depleted T cells, or PBMCs supplied cDNA or gDNA.

V was clipped by 6 bases and J by 0 bases, with 9 bases between them. From germline, CDR1 is LNHDA and CDR2 SQIVND (reference sequence). CDR3 length: 13 amino acids. Repertoires were generated with immunoSEQ multiplex PCR, while TCRdb's copy carries only in-frame clones and drops some. The table has about 220,000 clones, roughly 84% seen once. Sequencing was performed on peripheral blood. The chain is built from TRBV19 and TRBJ2-7, with a weak D call TRBD1 (6 bases). This clonotype originated in a woman aged 30 to 39 who had recovered from COVID-19. The CDR3 DNA reads as TGTGCCAGTAGGAACAGGGTCTCCTACGAGCAGTACTTC. Its protein product is CASRNRVSYEQYF.